This TCR beta chain was sequenced for a study of monozygotic twins with inflammatory bowel disease. General study points: Whereas healthy co-twins had higher TCRbeta diversity (inverse Simpson), IBD patients had lower diversity.

Regarding this clonotype: What it binds is unknown.

TCRdb reprocessed the 5' RACE reads, with one entry per CDR3 protein and no DNA. In total, the table holds about 450,000 distinct CDR3 sequences. The sample consisted of blood. This receptor was obtained from a human donor with ulcerative colitis or Crohn's disease, or a healthy co-twin of an affected twin (not recorded which).

The CDR3 sequence is CASSLEQGATQYF. This rearrangement joins TRBV5-1 to TRBJ2-3; the TCRdb D gene call, TRBD1, has no DNA to confirm it. Germline assignment: CDR1 SGHRS and CDR2 YFSETQ. The CDR3 spans 13 residues.